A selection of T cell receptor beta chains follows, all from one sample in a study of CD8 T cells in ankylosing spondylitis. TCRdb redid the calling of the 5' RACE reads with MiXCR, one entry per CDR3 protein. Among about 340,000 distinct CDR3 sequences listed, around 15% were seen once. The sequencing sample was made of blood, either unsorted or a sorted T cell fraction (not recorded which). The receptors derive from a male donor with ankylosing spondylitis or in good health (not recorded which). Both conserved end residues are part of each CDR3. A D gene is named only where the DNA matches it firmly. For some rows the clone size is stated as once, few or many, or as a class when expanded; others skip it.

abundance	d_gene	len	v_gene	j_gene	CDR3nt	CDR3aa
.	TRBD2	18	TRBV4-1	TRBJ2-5	TGCGCCAGCAGCCAAGAGTCCCCTAAACTAGCGGGGCAAGAGACCCAGTACTTC	CASSQESPKLAGQETQYF
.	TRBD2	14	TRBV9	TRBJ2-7	TGTGCCAGCAGCGCTGTAGCGGGAGTCTACGAGCAGTACTTC	CASSAVAGVYEQYF
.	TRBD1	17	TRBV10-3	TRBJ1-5	TGTGCCACCTCCCCGGACAGGGTGCGAAGGAGCAATCAGCCCCAGCATTTT	CATSPDRVRRSNQPQHF
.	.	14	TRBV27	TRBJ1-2	TGTGCCAGCAGTTTAAGCGGGGCCATTTATGGCTACACCTTC	CASSLSGAIYGYTF
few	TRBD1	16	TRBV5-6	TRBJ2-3	TGTGCCAGCAGTTACTTTTGGACAGGGGGCGCGGATACGCAGTATTTT	CASSYFWTGGADTQYF
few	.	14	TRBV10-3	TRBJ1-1	TGTGCCATCAGTAACGGGGGTTTGAACACTGAAGCTTTCTTT	CAISNGGLNTEAFF
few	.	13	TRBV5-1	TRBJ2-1	TGCGCCAGCAGCCAGGAGACCTACAATGAGCAGTTCTTC	CASSQETYNEQFF
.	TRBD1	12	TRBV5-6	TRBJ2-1	TGTGCCAGCAGCTTGACAGGGGATGAGCAGTTCTTC	CASSLTGDEQFF
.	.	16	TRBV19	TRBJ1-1	TGTGCCAGTAGTATAGGTAGCAAGGGATTGAACACTGAAGCTTTCTTT	CASSIGSKGLNTEAFF
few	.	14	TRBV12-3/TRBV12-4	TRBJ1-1	TGTGCCAGCAGTTTAACCAGCGGAGAAACTGAAGCTTTCTTT	CASSLTSGETEAFF